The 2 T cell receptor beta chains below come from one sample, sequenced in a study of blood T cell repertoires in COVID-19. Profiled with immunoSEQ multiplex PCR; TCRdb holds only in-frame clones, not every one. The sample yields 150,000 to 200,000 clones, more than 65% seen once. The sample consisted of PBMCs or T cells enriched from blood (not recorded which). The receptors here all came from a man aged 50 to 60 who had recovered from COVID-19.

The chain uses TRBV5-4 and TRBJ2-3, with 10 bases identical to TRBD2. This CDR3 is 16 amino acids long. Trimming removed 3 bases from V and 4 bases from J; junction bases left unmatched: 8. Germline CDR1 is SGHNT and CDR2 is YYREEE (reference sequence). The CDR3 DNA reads TGTGCCAGCAGCTCGAAGCGGGAGGGCCTCTCAGATACGCAGTATTTT. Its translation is CASSSKREGLSDTQYF.

The CDR3 loop reads CASSQSATASRELFF. CDR3 DNA sequence: TGTGCCAGCAGCCAATCGGCCACTGCTAGTCGGGAGCTGTTTTTT. The chain carries TRBV16 and TRBJ2-2; no reliable D call. Trimming shortened V by 0 bases and J by 9 bases, and 14 bases separated the two germline ends. Germline V lookup: CDR1 KGHSY, CDR2 FQNENV. The CDR3 has 15 amino acids.